This T cell receptor (beta chain) was observed in a study of blood T cell repertoires in COVID-19. Study in general: Specimens from acute and convalescent COVID-19 originated in the United States, Italy and Spain.

Repertoires were generated with immunoSEQ multiplex PCR, while TCRdb's copy carries only in-frame clones and drops some. The sample carries 70,000 or so clones, 70% to 75% recorded once. V lost 1 base and J lost 7; bases outside the gene matches: 11. Germline V gives CDR1 SEHNR, CDR2 FQNEAQ (reference sequence). The CDR3 spans 17 residues. The material sequenced was peripheral blood. This sequence was found in a woman in her 70s with acute or convalescent COVID-19. The V and J genes are TRBV7-9 and TRBJ2-1; 9 nucleotides match TRBD2. The CDR3 DNA is TGTGCCAGCAGCTTAGGGGTTCTAGCGGGAAGAGAGAATGAGCAGTTCTTC. This gives the protein CASSLGVLAGRENEQFF.